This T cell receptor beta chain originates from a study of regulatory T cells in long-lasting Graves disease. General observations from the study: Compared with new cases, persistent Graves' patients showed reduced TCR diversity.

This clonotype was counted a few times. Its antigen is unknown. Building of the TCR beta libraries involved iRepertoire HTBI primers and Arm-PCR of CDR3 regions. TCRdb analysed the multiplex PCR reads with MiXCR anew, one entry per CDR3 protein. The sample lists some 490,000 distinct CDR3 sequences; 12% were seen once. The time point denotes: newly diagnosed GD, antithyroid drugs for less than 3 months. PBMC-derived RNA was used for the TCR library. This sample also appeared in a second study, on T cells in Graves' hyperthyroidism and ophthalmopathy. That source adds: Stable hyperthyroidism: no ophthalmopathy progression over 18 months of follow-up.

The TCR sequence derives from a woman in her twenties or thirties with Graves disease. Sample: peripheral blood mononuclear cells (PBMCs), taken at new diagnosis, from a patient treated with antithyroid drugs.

The CDR3 sequence is CASSLATQSVEQFF. The CDR3 nucleotides are TGTGCCAGCAGCTTGGCCACCCAAAGCGTGGAGCAGTTCTTC. V usage is TRBV5-4 and J usage is TRBJ2-1; D call uncertain. Trimming took 0 bases from V and 10 from J, leaving 14 bases between them. Germline V lookup: CDR1 SGHNT, CDR2 YYREEE (reference sequence). This CDR3 region has 14 residues.